The sequence of this T cell receptor beta chain was determined in a study of cytomegalovirus exposure and HLA in healthy donors. Use of 60 Vbeta and 13 Jbeta primers characterized the PCR. Generated by immunoSEQ multiplex PCR, the TCRdb table keeps only in-frame clones and is missing some. This sample's table has 100,000 to 150,000 clones. Trimming left V 5 bases short and J 4 bases short, with 10 bases between. CDR3 size: 13 residues. Per the germline V gene, CDR1 is PRHDT and CDR2 is FYEKMQ (reference sequence). As concerns this clone: Antigen unknown.

The study, taken as a whole, reports: Most TCRs appeared rarely, but some public TCRs recurred in many donors. Using the classifier, cytomegalovirus status was reportedly diagnosed with high specificity and sensitivity. Analysis was performed later, and it showed HLA-associated TCR beta chains to be more clonally expanded than equally common others. Presence/absence analyses rested on an assumption that sequencing depth was roughly uniform across donors.

Sequencing was carried out using PBMCs. The sequence was collected from a woman in her thirties or forties in good health and CMV-seronegative. The V gene is TRBV13, the J gene TRBJ2-3; possible D gene TRBD1, 5 bases. This chain's CDR3 is CASSGQQADTQYF. The DNA of the CDR3 is TGTGCCAGCAGCGGGCAACAGGCAGATACGCAGTATTTT.